A selection of T cell receptor beta chains follows, all from one sample in a study of control samples from healthy donors and cancer patients. Measured with immunoSEQ multiplex PCR; TCRdb has only the in-frame clones, and not every one. Among about 130,000 clones listed, roughly 90% were seen once. Sequences were obtained from blood. The receptors were gathered from a man between 18 and 35 years old in good health. Both conserved end residues are part of each CDR3. Fields, in order: J gene, CDR3 length, V gene, D gene, clone size, CDR3 protein, CDR3 DNA. The D gene is left open where the match is weak. Part of the rows lack a size; the others show once, few, many or a class for expanded clones.

TRBJ2-1	14	TRBV2	TRBD1	.	CASIGQGAPNEQFF	TGTGCCAGCATTGGCCAGGGGGCGCCGAATGAGCAGTTCTTC
TRBJ1-6	14	TRBV6-5	.	once	CASGDRQNNSPLHF	TGTGCCAGCGGGGATCGGCAGAATAATTCACCCCTCCACTTT
TRBJ1-2	15	TRBV27	.	.	CASSYRMEGNYGYTF	TGTGCCAGCAGTTACCGTATGGAGGGTAACTATGGCTACACCTTC
TRBJ1-4	14	TRBV2	.	.	CASRGEGGSEKLFF	TGTGCCAGCAGGGGAGAGGGGGGGAGTGAAAAACTGTTTTTT
TRBJ1-4	13	TRBV29-1	.	.	CSVPGLTNEKLFF	TGCAGCGTCCCAGGGTTGACTAATGAAAAACTGTTTTTT
TRBJ2-3	13	TRBV11-2	TRBD2	.	CASTVAGSDTQYF	TGTGCCAGCACTGTAGCGGGTTCGGATACGCAGTATTTT
TRBJ1-1	12	TRBV12-5	.	once	CASGLGGSGAFF	TGTGCTAGTGGTTTGGGGGGGTCGGGTGCTTTCTTT
TRBJ2-3	14	TRBV6-5	TRBD2	.	CASRTSGGTDTQYF	TGTGCCAGCAGGACTAGCGGGGGCACAGATACGCAGTATTTT
TRBJ1-5	15	TRBV27	.	.	CASSLFTGSNQPQHF	TGTGCCAGCAGTTTATTCACAGGAAGCAATCAGCCCCAGCATTTT
TRBJ2-1	13	TRBV2	TRBD1	.	CASRGRGRDEQFF	TGTGCCAGCAGGGGCAGGGGGCGGGATGAGCAGTTCTTC
TRBJ2-1	14	TRBV19	TRBD2	.	CASSWASGRQEQFF	TGTGCCAGTAGTTGGGCTAGCGGGAGACAGGAGCAGTTCTTC
TRBJ1-5	13	TRBV29-1	.	.	CSVDGQEGQPQHF	TGCAGCGTTGATGGGCAGGAAGGTCAGCCCCAGCATTTT
TRBJ2-1	18	TRBV5-1	.	.	CASSLAGPGGISYNEQFF	TGCGCCAGCAGCTTGGCCGGGCCAGGGGGGATTTCCTACAATGAGCAGTTCTTC
TRBJ2-1	16	TRBV6-5	.	.	CASSSQGGVPYNEQFF	TGTGCCAGCAGTTCCCAGGGGGGGGTTCCCTACAATGAGCAGTTCTTC
TRBJ1-3	14	TRBV12-5	.	.	CASGQASSGNTIYF	TGTGCTAGTGGGCAGGCGTCCTCTGGAAACACCATATATTTT
TRBJ2-1	13	TRBV19	.	.	CASSISPLGEQFF	TGTGCCAGTAGTATCAGTCCCCTAGGTGAGCAGTTCTTC
TRBJ1-2	14	TRBV28	TRBD1	.	CASRTPGQGYGYTF	TGTGCCAGCAGGACCCCGGGACAGGGGTATGGCTACACCTTC
TRBJ2-7	17	TRBV3-1/TRBV3-2	TRBD2	.	CASSLLGGSGESYEQYF	TGTGCCAGCAGCCTCCTTGGGGGTAGCGGGGAGTCCTACGAGCAGTACTTC
TRBJ2-1	17	TRBV25-1	TRBD2	.	CASSATVTSGNPNEQFF	TGTGCCAGCAGTGCAACTGTGACTAGCGGGAACCCCAATGAGCAGTTCTTC
TRBJ1-1	15	TRBV19	TRBD1	.	CASSIFQGGFTEAFF	TGTGCCAGTAGTATCTTCCAGGGGGGGTTCACTGAAGCTTTCTTT
TRBJ2-2	15	TRBV11-3	.	.	CASSGRDINTGELFF	TGTGCCAGCAGCGGCCGGGACATCAACACCGGGGAGCTGTTTTTT
TRBJ2-3	12	TRBV3-1/TRBV3-2	.	.	CASTTTGDTQYF	TGTGCCAGCACCACAACCGGGGATACGCAGTATTTT
TRBJ2-1	10	TRBV20-1	.	once	CSSRSDEQFF	TGCAGTTCTCGGTCGGATGAGCAGTTCTTC
TRBJ2-3	15	TRBV9	.	.	CASSSRVGLADTQYF	TGTGCCAGCAGCTCGAGAGTGGGGCTGGCAGATACGCAGTATTTT
TRBJ2-1	15	TRBV19	TRBD2	.	CASSLGLAGVIEQFF	TGTGCCAGTAGTCTGGGACTAGCGGGAGTTATTGAGCAGTTCTTC
TRBJ2-1	12	TRBV9	.	.	CASSVEGGEQFF	TGTGCCAGCAGCGTAGAGGGGGGTGAGCAGTTCTTC
TRBJ2-3	12	TRBV6-1	.	.	CASSDTTDTQYF	TGTGCCAGCAGTGACACAACAGATACGCAGTATTTT
TRBJ1-2	15	TRBV5-1	.	.	CASSLGGPIFYGYTF	TGCGCCAGCAGCTTGGGGGGTCCTATATTCTATGGCTACACCTTC
TRBJ2-1	13	TRBV9	.	.	CASSVSGGNEQFF	TGTGCCAGCAGCGTAAGCGGAGGCAATGAGCAGTTCTTC